What follows are 9 T cell receptor beta chains derived from one specimen sequenced in a study of CD8 T cells in Susac syndrome (dated by TCRdb to the late 2010s). Libraries came from the immunoSEQ multiplex PCR assay. RNA was extracted using the RNeasy kit, and about 0.45 to 1 ug of the RNA was reverse transcribed with random hexamers. Using fastp at Q25 and MiXCR, TCRdb reprocessed the public reads and kept productive beta chains. CDR3 protein duplicates are merged, each entry listing the most common genes and DNA. Here the sample has some 110,000 distinct CDR3 sequences; roughly 95% occur a single time. 0.11% to 0.15% of the sample goes to the ten largest clones. Sequencing was done on a sample of CD4+ T cells from PBMCs. All receptors derive from a human donor with Susac syndrome.

The genes are TRBV7-2 and TRBJ2-7; TRBD2 agrees at 14 bases. CDR1 and CDR2 (germline): SGHTA, FQGNSA. Germline trimming cut 2 bases from V and 10 bases from J; bases unmatched to any gene: 7. The CDR3 covers 15 residues. CDR3 sequence: CASSLTPGTSGGQYF. The CDR3 nucleotides are TGTGCCAGCAGCTTAACCCCGGGGACTAGCGGGGGTCAGTACTTC.

J is TRBJ2-7 and V is TRBV20-1, with 10 nucleotides matching TRBD2. Germline-derived CDR1 and CDR2 are DFQATT and SNEGSKA (reference sequence). V trimming: 3 bases; J trimming: 5 bases; junction bases outside the gene matches: 7. The CDR3 covers 14 residues. The CDR3 DNA follows: TGCAGTGCTAGGAAGCCTAGCGGGAGCGACGAGCAGTACTTC. It codes for CSARKPSGSDEQYF.

The chain carries TRBV20-1 and TRBJ2-2; TRBD2 matches at 8 bases. Germline CDR1 is DFQATT and CDR2 is SNEGSKA (reference sequence). The CDR3 loop spans 17 amino acids. V was clipped by 0 bases and J by 3 bases; unmatched bases: 9. The CDR3 protein is CSARDPAGVPDTGELFF. The CDR3 nucleotides are TGCAGTGCTAGAGACCCAGCGGGAGTTCCGGACACCGGGGAGCTGTTTTTT.

J is TRBJ2-4 and V is TRBV2; perhaps TRBD2 as D (5 bases). From germline, CDR1 is SNHLY and CDR2 FYNNEI. V gave up 7 bases and J gave up 0 bases, with 7 bases separating them. There are 13 residues in the CDR3. The CDR3 sequence is CASTREAKNIQYF. The DNA for the CDR3 is TGTGCCAGCACACGGGAAGCCAAAAACATTCAGTACTTC.

J is TRBJ1-1 and V is TRBV24-1; possibly TRBD1 for D (6 bases). This CDR3 has 17 residues. Trimming pared 7 bases from V and 2 bases from J, leaving 22 bases between. Germline lookup yields CDR1 KGHDR and CDR2 SFDVKD. CDR3 nucleotide sequence: TGTGCCACCAGCGTTTCGGTAACCGGACAGACAAACACTGAAGCTTTCTTT. Protein: CATSVSVTGQTNTEAFF.

The chain recombines TRBV5-1 with TRBJ1-2; D uncertain. This CDR3 region has 15 residues. Trimming cost V 1 base and J 7 bases, with 17 bases left between them. The germline CDR1 and CDR2 sequences are SGHRS and YFSETQ. The CDR3 DNA follows: TGCGCCAGCAGCTTGAGGATAGACACTCTATCTGGCTACACCTTC. It is translated as CASSLRIDTLSGYTF.

The chain recombines TRBV5-1 with TRBJ2-1, with TRBD2 as a possible D gene (5 bases). V lost 4 bases to trimming and J lost 9 bases, with 20 bases between them. Germline loops: CDR1 SGHRS, CDR2 YFSETQ. CDR3 length: 15 residues. This CDR3 reads CASSPASGYKSEQFF. The CDR3 DNA follows: TGCGCCAGCAGCCCCGCGAGCGGATATAAGAGTGAGCAGTTCTTC. Combining the CDR3 with reference TRBV5-1 and TRBJ2-1 gives the whole variable domain KAGVTQTPRYLIKTRGQQVTLSCSPISGHRSVSWYQQTPGQGLQFLFEYFSETQRNKGNFPGRFSGRQFSNSRSEMNVSTLELGDSALYLCASSPASGYKSEQFFGPGTRLTVL.

The DNA of the CDR3 is TGTGCCAGCAGCCAACTAAGGACAGGGGGCCGGGATGAGCAGTTCTTC. As protein: CASSQLRTGGRDEQFF. The chain recombines TRBV3-1 with TRBJ2-1, with 11 bases matching TRBD1. Germline V gene data show CDR1 as LGHDT and CDR2 as YNNKEL (reference sequence). This CDR3 spans 16 amino acids. The V segment lost 2 bases and the J segment 8 bases; nucleotides outside the gene matches: 8.

Note on this clonotype: This may be a read error, as it is one base from a much larger clone. The chain uses TRBV9 and TRBJ2-3; D is ambiguous. Trimming pared 3 bases from V and 0 bases from J, leaving 2 bases between. From germline, CDR1 is SGDLS and CDR2 YYNGEE. The CDR3 is 12 amino acids. CDR3 coding DNA: TGTGCCAGCAGCGCTAGCACAGATACGCAGTATTTT. Its translation is CASSASTDTQYF.